These 21 T cell receptor beta chains share one sample of origin, sequenced in a study of regulatory T cells in long-lasting Graves disease listed by TCRdb under 2021. This specimen's time point label, per the study, means: newly diagnosed GD, antithyroid drugs for less than 3 months. RNA was extracted from PBMCs in TRIzol for both TCR sequencing and RNA sequencing. The library came from multiplex PCR. Instrument used: Illumina HiSeq 4000. iRepertoire HTBI primers and Arm-PCR amplification of CDR3 regions were used to construct TCR beta libraries. Using fastp at Q25 and MiXCR, TCRdb reprocessed the public reads and kept productive beta chains. One record per CDR3 amino acid sequence lists the most common genes and DNA. Within this sample are roughly 530,000 distinct CDR3 sequences, with about 16% of them counted one time only. Clones ranked in the top ten supply approximately 25% of the sample. The data also belong to a second study, concerning T cells in Graves' hyperthyroidism and ophthalmopathy.

Sequencing was performed on peripheral blood mononuclear cells (PBMCs), taken at new diagnosis, from a patient treated with antithyroid drugs. These receptors were obtained from a woman aged 35 to 59 with Graves disease. Donor details come from another sample of the same person, matched by shared clones.

This clonotype was detected a few times. The chain is built from TRBV6-1 and TRBJ2-7; 8 nucleotides line up with TRBD2. The CDR3 covers 14 residues. Germline assignment: CDR1 MNHNS and CDR2 SASEGT. V trimming: 8 bases; J trimming: 4 bases; junction bases outside the gene matches: 10. CDR3 sequence reads: CASRSGGLTYEQYF. CDR3 nucleotides: TGTGCCAGCCGCAGCGGGGGACTTACTTACGAGCAGTACTTC.

V gene TRBV7-9 combines with J gene TRBJ2-7, with D perhaps matching TRBD2 (5 bases). The CDR3 is 15 amino acids. Germline V lookup: CDR1 SEHNR, CDR2 FQNEAQ (reference sequence). Trimming removed 2 bases from V and 5 bases from J, with 16 bases in between. This CDR3 is CASSLSLTGKHEQYF. CDR3 nucleotide sequence: TGTGCCAGCAGCTTAAGCCTGACGGGGAAACACGAGCAGTACTTC.

This clonotype was counted at least ten times. At one end, the junction sequence differs from germline, possibly due to a read error. The chain employs TRBV28 and TRBJ1-1; D is perhaps TRBD1 (6 bases). CDR1 is MDHEN, CDR2 SYDVKM, per germline. The CDR3 totals 16 residues. Here the CDR3 reads CASSPATTGTNTEAFF. The DNA for the CDR3 is TGCGCCAGCAGCCCGGCAACCACAGGGACGAACACTGAAGCTTTCTTT. Together with reference TRBV28 and TRBJ1-1, the CDR3 gives the full variable domain: DVKVTQSSRYLVKRTGEKVFLECVQDMDHENMFWYRQDPGLGLRLIYFSYDVKMKEKGDIPEGYSVSREKKERFSLILESASTNQTSMYLCASSPATTGTNTEAFFGQGTRLTVV.

This clonotype was counted ten times or more. CDR3 coding DNA: TGCAGTGCCACCCAGGGAGGAAACATTCAGTACTTC. This sequence encodes CSATQGGNIQYF. The chain carries TRBV20-1 and TRBJ2-4; a weak D match, TRBD2 (6 bases). This CDR3 comprises 12 residues. Germline V lookup: CDR1 DFQATT, CDR2 SNEGSKA (reference sequence). V was cut by 6 bases and J by 6 bases, with 12 bases left in between.

The chain couples TRBV7-2 to TRBJ1-3; D remains unclear. The V gene's germline CDR1 is SGHTA and CDR2 FQGNSA. Trimming stripped 3 bases from V and 8 bases from J, with 5 bases between. The CDR3 consists of 11 residues. CDR3 in DNA: TGTGCCAGCAGCTTTGAGTACACCATATATTTT. Its protein product is CASSFEYTIYF.

The rearrangement joins TRBV29-1 to TRBJ2-4; D gene uncertain. The length of the CDR3 is 13 residues. Trimming took off 5 bases at V and 0 bases at J, with 8 bases between the two ends. Germline CDR1 is SQVTM and CDR2 is ANQGSEA. The CDR3 sequence: CSVQEPAKNIQYF. The CDR3 bases are TGCAGCGTTCAGGAGCCAGCCAAAAACATTCAGTACTTC.

This clonotype was observed a handful of times. The V gene is TRBV29-1, the J gene TRBJ1-3; maybe TRBD1 (6 bases). CDR3 length: 13 amino acids. The V gene lost 7 bases and the J gene lost 4 bases, with 14 bases spanning the gap. CDR1 is SQVTM and CDR2 is ANQGSEA in the germline V gene. CDR3 in amino acids: CSAPDSWGNTIYF. CDR3 DNA: TGCAGCGCCCCGGACAGTTGGGGAAACACCATATATTTT.

This clonotype was seen ten or more times. This chain joins TRBV2 and TRBJ1-6; no clear D gene. Germline CDR1 is SNHLY and CDR2 is FYNNEI. Trimming stripped 3 bases from V and 10 bases from J, with 16 bases between. There are 15 residues in the CDR3. CDR3 in amino acids: CASSEKTDFWSPLHF. The CDR3 DNA reads TGTGCCAGCAGTGAGAAAACTGATTTTTGGTCACCCCTCCACTTT. The complete variable domain, with remaining parts taken from reference TRBV2 and TRBJ1-6, reads EPEVTQTPSHQVTQMGQEVILRCVPISNHLYFYWYRQILGQKVEFLVSFYNNEISEKSEIFDDQFSVERPDGSNFTLKIRSTKLEDSAMYFCASSEKTDFWSPLHFGNGTRLTVT.

This clonotype appeared many times. The chain employs TRBV6-1 and TRBJ1-5; unclear D gene. Trimming cost V 7 bases and J 3 bases, with 10 bases left between them. Germline lookup yields CDR1 MNHNS and CDR2 SASEGT. The CDR3 extends over 13 amino acids. The CDR3 nucleotides read TGTGCCAGCAATACCGGGAACAATCAGCCCCAGCATTTT. It translates to CASNTGNNQPQHF.

This clonotype was seen ten or more times. The CDR3 is CASHPGNNNNEQFF. CDR3 in DNA: TGTGCCAGCCATCCAGGGAATAACAACAATGAGCAGTTCTTC. This sequence joins TRBV2 and TRBJ2-1; a weak D match, TRBD1 (5 bases). CDR1 is SNHLY and CDR2 is FYNNEI in the germline V gene. This CDR3 spans 14 amino acids. V was pared by 8 bases and J by 5 bases, with 16 bases between.

This clonotype was seen at least ten times. The chain has TRBV11-1 and TRBJ1-1; D perhaps matches TRBD1 (6 bases). The V gene's germline CDR1 is SGHAT and CDR2 FQDESV (reference sequence). This CDR3 contains 12 residues. Trimming left V 8 bases short and J 5 bases short, with 12 bases between. CDR3 DNA sequence: TGTGCCAGCCAAAAGGGGGGGACTGAAGCTTTCTTT. Protein sequence: CASQKGGTEAFF.

The sample holds many counts of this clonotype. V usage is TRBV6-5 and J usage is TRBJ1-2; possibly TRBD1 for D (6 bases). Germline CDR1 MNHEY, CDR2 SVGAGI. V gave up 2 bases and J gave up 8 bases, with 24 bases separating them. The CDR3 length is 17 residues. In DNA, the CDR3 is TGTGCCAGCAGTTACATCCCCCCATTGAGGGGGGCAATGGGCTACACCTTC. The encoded protein is CASSYIPPLRGAMGYTF.

The chain is built from TRBV19 and TRBJ1-1; D is ambiguous. Germline V CDR1 and CDR2: LNHDA, SQIVND (reference sequence). There are 15 residues in the CDR3. V was pared by 1 base and J by 0 bases, with 9 bases between. CDR3 in DNA: TGTGCCAGTAGTATAGCTGAAGGATTGAACACTGAAGCTTTCTTT. This translates into CASSIAEGLNTEAFF.

This clonotype has a handful of counts. This rearrangement joins TRBV2 to TRBJ2-7; D remains unclear. Germline loops: CDR1 SNHLY, CDR2 FYNNEI. The CDR3 consists of 12 residues. V was clipped by 7 bases and J by 2 bases, with 9 bases between them. CDR3 amino acids: CASTRTTYEQYF. The CDR3 DNA sequence: TGTGCCAGCACCCGGACGACCTACGAGCAGTACTTC.

This clonotype was observed at least ten times. V usage is TRBV5-1 and J usage is TRBJ2-3; TRBD2 might be the D (6 bases). The germline V gene has CDR1 SGHRS and CDR2 YFSETQ. The CDR3 totals 15 residues. The V end lost 3 bases, the J end lost 1 base, and 12 bases lay between the germline ends. In DNA, the CDR3 is TGCGCCAGCAGCTCGGGGGTCCGGCGCACAGATACGCAGTATTTT. This sequence encodes CASSSGVRRTDTQYF.

The chain joins TRBV4-1 to TRBJ2-3, with D possibly being TRBD2 (5 bases). Trimming shortened V by 0 bases and J by 5 bases, and 9 bases separated the two germline ends. Germline CDR1 is MGHRA and CDR2 is YSYEKL. There are 14 residues in the CDR3. This CDR3 is CASSQELGRDTQYF. The CDR3 coding sequence is TGCGCCAGCAGCCAAGAACTGGGGAGAGATACGCAGTATTTT.

This clonotype was counted many times. The rearrangement links TRBV6-1 to TRBJ2-7; a weak D match, TRBD1 (6 bases). This CDR3 has 15 residues. Germline CDR1 MNHNS, CDR2 SASEGT. Trimming removed 0 bases at V and 6 bases at J, with 15 bases between. In DNA form, the CDR3 reads TGTGCCAGCAGTGAAGCCAGACAGGTTAATACCGAGCAGTACTTC. This gives the protein CASSEARQVNTEQYF.

The V and J genes are TRBV12-3 or TRBV12-4 and TRBJ1-6, with 8 nucleotides matching TRBD1. The CDR3 spans 15 residues. The J segment lost 9 bases and the V segment lost 4 bases, leaving 8 bases of the junction unmatched. CDR3 DNA sequence: TGTGCCAGCAGTTCCTATGGACAGGGTGCTTCACCCCTCCACTTT. Translation: CASSSYGQGASPLHF.

This clonotype was seen more than once but under ten times. This chain links TRBV18 with TRBJ1-1; 8 bases line up with TRBD1. Losses at the gene ends were 2 bases for V and 6 bases for J; bases not matched to a gene: 8. Germline CDR1 KGHSH, CDR2 LQKENI. The CDR3 runs 15 residues. The CDR3 nucleotides read TGTGCCAGCTCACCAGGACAGGGCTACAACGCTGAAGCTTTCTTT. Protein product: CASSPGQGYNAEAFF.

The chain recombines TRBV7-9 with TRBJ1-4; no clear D. CDR3 length: 15 amino acids. V was pared by 0 bases and J by 5 bases, with 10 bases between. The germline V gene has CDR1 SEHNR and CDR2 FQNEAQ (reference sequence). The CDR3 DNA follows: TGTGCCAGCAGCTTAGCCGAGATCTCCAATGAAAAACTGTTTTTT. It encodes CASSLAEISNEKLFF.

The sample holds many counts of this clonotype. The rearrangement joins TRBV7-6 to TRBJ2-2; maybe TRBD1 (6 bases). This CDR3 contains 18 residues. The V end lost 1 base, the J end lost 0 bases, and 15 bases lay between the germline ends. Germline V gives CDR1 SGHVS, CDR2 FNYEAQ. The DNA for the CDR3 is TGTGCCAGCAGCTTAGGGATGAGTGGGGGCGCGAACACCGGGGAGCTGTTTTTT. Translating gives CASSLGMSGGANTGELFF.